This T cell receptor (beta chain) was recorded in a study of CD8+CD57+ T cells in acquired aplastic anemia. Turning to the study itself: Quantities of DNA derived from sorted CD4+ and CD8+ cells averaged approximately 3 ug.

Study-wide results and caveats: No significant difference in CD8+ Simpson's diversity was found between patients and controls. The same twenty-nine CD8+ CDR3 sequences occurred in patients and in controls.

This CDR3 is built from 15 residues. Germline loops: CDR1 SGHVS, CDR2 FQNEAQ. Patients selected for sequencing had displayed CD8+CD57+ cell expansion by flow cytometry. Genomic DNA was employed as the template in profiling TCR beta VDJ and CDR3. Each CDR3 protein gets one entry after TCRdb re-called the reads with MiXCR. Counted here are approximately 300,000 distinct CDR3 sequences, about 50% occurring once; the ten biggest clones make up roughly 1.2%. Regarding this clonotype: The antigen is undetermined. Germline and junction disagree at one end, which may indicate a read error.

The chain recombines TRBV7-8 with TRBJ1-3, with D unresolved. The receptor comes from a human donor with aplastic anemia. Sequenced sample: sorted CD4+, CD8+, or CD8+CD57+ T cells (not recorded which) from PBMCs. CDR3 DNA: TGTGCCAGCAGCTCCCCCGACGAGTACGGAAGCACCATATATTTT. Its protein product is CASSSPDEYGSTIYF.